The rows below give T cell receptor beta chains drawn from one sample of a study of T cell responses to AZD1222 COVID-19 vaccine. TCRdb keeps only in-frame clones here, not all; method: immunoSEQ multiplex PCR. The sample has tens of thousands of clones, about 85% seen once; the top ten hold around 1.3%. This specimen was peripheral blood, taken 28 days after the second AZD1222 dose. The receptors were gathered from an adult who received the AZD1222 COVID-19 vaccine. Both conserved end residues are trimmed from each CDR3.

CDR3 | J | V
ASSVEGRNTEAF | TRBJ1-1 | TRBV9
AWRGFPLYEQY | TRBJ2-7 | TRBV30
ASSLAGRRVETQY | TRBJ2-5 | TRBV7-9
ASSYLPGLAGENQETQY | TRBJ2-5 | TRBV6-2/TRBV6-3
ASSIRRTVSGNTIY | TRBJ1-3 | TRBV19
ASSQDGGGRETQY | TRBJ2-5 | TRBV4-1
ASSLVSGEADTQY | TRBJ2-3 | TRBV11-2
ASTRSGDYGYT | TRBJ1-2 | TRBV28
ASRPGQGAGYGYT | TRBJ1-2 | TRBV27
ASSPAGNEKLF | TRBJ1-4 | TRBV18
ASTRGQGITEAF | TRBJ1-1 | TRBV19
ASSVGGDNEKLF | TRBJ1-4 | TRBV9
ASSYRDRGYNEQF | TRBJ2-1 | TRBV7-9
ASSRTSGTSTGELF | TRBJ2-2 | TRBV3-1/TRBV3-2
ASGLSVHGGTFNQPQH | TRBJ1-5 | TRBV12-5
AWSVPAKGNQPQH | TRBJ1-5 | TRBV30
ASTLGQLNTEAF | TRBJ1-1 | TRBV6-6
ASSQNRNSNQPQH | TRBJ1-5 | TRBV4-2
ASSLDTYEQY | TRBJ2-7 | TRBV11-1
ASSYLTGTRGKLF | TRBJ1-4 | TRBV6-5
ASSPLAPGQGTMGGYT | TRBJ1-2 | TRBV18
ASSLGGTSGRNEQF | TRBJ2-1 | TRBV5-4
ASSTSPPRRVWQPQH | TRBJ1-5 | TRBV19
ASSQDWGGLRY | TRBJ2-7 | TRBV3-1/TRBV3-2
ASSFVAGVVTGELF | TRBJ2-2 | TRBV7-2
ASSQGPGTTKNIQY | TRBJ2-4 | TRBV2
ASRSGSNQPQH | TRBJ1-5 | TRBV27
ASSPRAADTEAF | TRBJ1-1 | TRBV6-6
ASSIVVGGWGQPQH | TRBJ1-5 | TRBV19
ASSYVSGRFTDTQY | TRBJ2-3 | TRBV6-5
ASSWGEVNQPQH | TRBJ1-5 | TRBV6-6
ASSFLAGGGEQF | TRBJ2-1 | TRBV7-9
ASSMTGPYEQY | TRBJ2-7 | TRBV19
SVAKGEDYGYT | TRBJ1-2 | TRBV29-1
ASSPRGLVADTQY | TRBJ2-3 | TRBV6-5
ASSDALAGEADTQY | TRBJ2-3 | TRBV6-1
ASSERFQDRGRETQY | TRBJ2-5 | TRBV6-1
ASSLVGAGNYGYT | TRBJ1-2 | TRBV7-2
ASSLGQGSTDTQY | TRBJ2-3 | TRBV7-9
ASSYRSYTEAF | TRBJ1-1 | TRBV6-5
ASRTSGYNEQF | TRBJ2-1 | TRBV6-5
ASSPSQSKRETQY | TRBJ2-5 | TRBV19
ASSLGVRQGAETQY | TRBJ2-5 | TRBV7-2
SLLVAGRDTQY | TRBJ2-3 | TRBV29-1
ATSDPNRQETQY | TRBJ2-5 | TRBV24-1
ASSPRDRKNSPLH | TRBJ1-6 | TRBV3-1/TRBV3-2
ASSLLGIGSGKLF | TRBJ1-4 | TRBV7-2